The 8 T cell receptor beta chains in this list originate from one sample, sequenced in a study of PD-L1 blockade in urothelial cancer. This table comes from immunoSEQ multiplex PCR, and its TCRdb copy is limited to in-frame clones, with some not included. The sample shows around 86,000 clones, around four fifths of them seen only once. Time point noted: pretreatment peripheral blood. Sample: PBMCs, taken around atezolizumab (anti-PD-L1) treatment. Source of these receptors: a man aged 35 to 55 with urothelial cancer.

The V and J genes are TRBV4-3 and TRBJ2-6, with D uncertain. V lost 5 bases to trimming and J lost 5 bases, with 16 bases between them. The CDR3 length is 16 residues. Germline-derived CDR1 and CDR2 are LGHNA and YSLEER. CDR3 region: CASSITSQSRANVLTF. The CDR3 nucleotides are TGCGCCAGCAGCATAACGTCACAAAGTCGGGCCAACGTCCTGACTTTC.

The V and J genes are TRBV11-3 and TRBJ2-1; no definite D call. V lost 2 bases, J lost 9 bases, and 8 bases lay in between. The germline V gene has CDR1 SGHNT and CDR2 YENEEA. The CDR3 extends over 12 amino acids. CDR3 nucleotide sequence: TGTGCCAGCAGCTTACTCGGTGGTGAGCAGTTCTTC. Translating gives CASSLLGGEQFF.

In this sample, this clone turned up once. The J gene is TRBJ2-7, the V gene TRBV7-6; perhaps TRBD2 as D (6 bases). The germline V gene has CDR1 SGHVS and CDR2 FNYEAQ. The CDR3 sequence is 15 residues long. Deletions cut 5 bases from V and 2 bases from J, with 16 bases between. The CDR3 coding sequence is TGTGCCAGCAGCCCCGTGGGGCGGGGCCCCTACGAGCAGTACTTC. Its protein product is CASSPVGRGPYEQYF.

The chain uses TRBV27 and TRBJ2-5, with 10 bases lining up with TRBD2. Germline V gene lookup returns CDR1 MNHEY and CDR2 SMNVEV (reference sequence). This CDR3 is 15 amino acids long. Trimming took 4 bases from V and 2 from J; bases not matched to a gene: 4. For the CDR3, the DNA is TGTGCCAGCAGTTCCGGGACTAGCGTTCAAGAGACCCAGTACTTC. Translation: CASSSGTSVQETQYF.

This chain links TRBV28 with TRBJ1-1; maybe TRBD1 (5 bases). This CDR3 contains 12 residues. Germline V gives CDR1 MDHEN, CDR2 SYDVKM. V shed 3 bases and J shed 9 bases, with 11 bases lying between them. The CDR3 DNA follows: TGTGCCAGCAGTTTGACCAGGGTGAAAGCTTTCTTT. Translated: CASSLTRVKAFF.

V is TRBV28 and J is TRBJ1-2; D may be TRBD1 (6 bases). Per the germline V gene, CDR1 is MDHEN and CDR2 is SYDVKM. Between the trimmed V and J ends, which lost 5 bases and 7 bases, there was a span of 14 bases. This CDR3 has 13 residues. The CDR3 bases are TGTGCCAGCAGTGGTGGGGGCAATATTGGCTACACCTTC. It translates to CASSGGGNIGYTF.

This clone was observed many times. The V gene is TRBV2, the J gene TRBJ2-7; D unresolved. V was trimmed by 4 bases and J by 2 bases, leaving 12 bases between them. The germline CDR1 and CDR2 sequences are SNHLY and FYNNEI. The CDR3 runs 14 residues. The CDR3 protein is CASSVQASPYEQYF. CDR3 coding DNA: TGTGCCAGCAGTGTTCAGGCATCACCCTACGAGCAGTACTTC.

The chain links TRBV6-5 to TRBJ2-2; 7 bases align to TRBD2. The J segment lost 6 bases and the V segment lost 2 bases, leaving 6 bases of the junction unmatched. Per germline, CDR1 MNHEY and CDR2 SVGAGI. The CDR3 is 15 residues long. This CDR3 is CASSYLLSGAGELFF. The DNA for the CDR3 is TGTGCCAGCAGTTACCTCCTAAGCGGGGCCGGGGAGCTGTTTTTT.